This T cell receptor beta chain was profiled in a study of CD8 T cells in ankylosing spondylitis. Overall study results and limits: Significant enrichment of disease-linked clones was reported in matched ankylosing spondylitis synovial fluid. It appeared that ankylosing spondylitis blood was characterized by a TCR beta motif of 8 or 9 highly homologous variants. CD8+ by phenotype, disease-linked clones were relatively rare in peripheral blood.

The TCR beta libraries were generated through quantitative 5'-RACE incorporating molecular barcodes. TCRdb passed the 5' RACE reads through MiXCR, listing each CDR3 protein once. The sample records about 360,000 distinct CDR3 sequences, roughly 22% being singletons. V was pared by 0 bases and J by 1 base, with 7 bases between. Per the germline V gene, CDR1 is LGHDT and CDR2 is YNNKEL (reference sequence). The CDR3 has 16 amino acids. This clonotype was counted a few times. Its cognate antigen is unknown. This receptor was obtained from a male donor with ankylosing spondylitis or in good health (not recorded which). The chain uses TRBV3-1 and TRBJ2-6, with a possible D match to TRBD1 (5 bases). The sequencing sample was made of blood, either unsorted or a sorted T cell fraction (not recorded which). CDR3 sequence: CASSQDSGSGANVLTF. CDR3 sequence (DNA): TGTGCCAGCAGCCAAGATTCAGGGTCTGGGGCCAACGTCCTGACTTTC.